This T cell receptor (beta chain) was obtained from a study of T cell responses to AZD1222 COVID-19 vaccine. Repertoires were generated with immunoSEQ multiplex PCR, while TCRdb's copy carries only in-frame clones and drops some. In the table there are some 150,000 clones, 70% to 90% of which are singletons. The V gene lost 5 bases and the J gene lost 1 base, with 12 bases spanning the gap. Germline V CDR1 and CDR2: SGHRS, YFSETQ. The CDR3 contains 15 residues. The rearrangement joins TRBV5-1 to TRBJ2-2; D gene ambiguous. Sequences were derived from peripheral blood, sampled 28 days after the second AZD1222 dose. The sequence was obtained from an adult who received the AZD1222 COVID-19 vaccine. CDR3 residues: CASSSKLGNTGELFF. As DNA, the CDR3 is TGCGCCAGCAGTTCGAAGTTGGGGAACACCGGGGAGCTGTTTTTT.